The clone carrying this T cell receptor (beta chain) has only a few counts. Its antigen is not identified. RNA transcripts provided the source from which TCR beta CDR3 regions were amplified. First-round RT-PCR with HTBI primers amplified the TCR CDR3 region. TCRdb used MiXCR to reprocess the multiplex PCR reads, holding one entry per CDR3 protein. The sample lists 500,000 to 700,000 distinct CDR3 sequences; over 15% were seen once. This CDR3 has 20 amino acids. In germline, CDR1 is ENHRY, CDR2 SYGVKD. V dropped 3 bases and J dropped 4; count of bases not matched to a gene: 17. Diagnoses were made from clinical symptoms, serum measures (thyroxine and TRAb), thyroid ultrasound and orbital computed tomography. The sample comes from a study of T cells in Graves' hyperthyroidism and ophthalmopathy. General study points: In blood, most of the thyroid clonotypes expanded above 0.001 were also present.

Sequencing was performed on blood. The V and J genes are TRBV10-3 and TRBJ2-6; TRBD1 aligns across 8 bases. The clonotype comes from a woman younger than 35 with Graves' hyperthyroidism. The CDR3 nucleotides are TGTGCCATCAGTGATTATCTAGGGACAGGCACTCTGGGGGGGGCCAACGTCCTGACTTTC. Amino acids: CAISDYLGTGTLGGANVLTF.